This T cell receptor (beta chain) derives from a study of Ad26.COV2.S vaccination and SARS-CoV-2 variants. Trimming cost V 6 bases and J 0 bases, with 12 bases left between them. This CDR3 is 15 amino acids long. Germline lookup yields CDR1 SGHAT and CDR2 FQNNGV. The protocol was immunoSEQ multiplex PCR, while the TCRdb copy is restricted to in-frame clones and leaves out a portion. This table holds around 140,000 clones, roughly 89% found once. The TCR was taken from a human donor who had recovered from COVID-19. The J gene is TRBJ2-1, the V gene TRBV11-2, with D maybe TRBD1 (5 bases). The input for sequencing was peripheral blood, taken after recovery from COVID-19. The CDR3 loop reads CASSLQGSSYNEQFF. CDR3 in DNA: TGTGCCAGCAGTCTCCAGGGAAGCTCCTACAATGAGCAGTTCTTC. The full variable domain, with the rest looked up from reference TRBV11-2 and TRBJ2-1, is EAGVAQSPRYKIIEKRQSVAFWCNPISGHATLYWYQQILGQGPKLLIQFQNNGVVDDSQLPKDRFSAERLKGVDSTLKIQPAKLEDSAVYLCASSLQGSSYNEQFFGPGTRLTVL.